The rows below give T cell receptor beta chains drawn from one sample of a study of T cells in Graves' hyperthyroidism and ophthalmopathy. TCRdb reprocessed the multiplex PCR reads with MiXCR, giving one entry per CDR3 protein. The profile covers fewer than 550,000 distinct CDR3 sequences, with approximately 24% appearing a single time and roughly 12% taken by the ten largest. What was sequenced was blood. The origin of the receptors is a woman aged 25 to 39 with Graves' ophthalmopathy. Each CDR3 is given with its conserved first and last residue. The D gene is left open where the match is weak. Clone size, where shown, is once, few, many, or a class for clones that have expanded.

cdr3_length	d_call	j_call	clone_size	v_call	cdr3_nt	cdr3_aa
15	TRBD1	TRBJ1-2	-	TRBV2	TGTGCCAGCAGGGGAGACAGGGACCATCTCTATGGCTACACCTTC	CASRGDRDHLYGYTF
15	TRBD2	TRBJ2-7	-	TRBV12-3/TRBV12-4	TGTGCCAGCAGGCCGCCGGGACTAGCGGGAGGCGAGCAGTACTTC	CASRPPGLAGGEQYF
14	TRBD1	TRBJ2-5	many	TRBV20-1	TGCAGTGCTAGAGAGATGACAGGGCGAGAGACCCAGTACTTC	CSAREMTGRETQYF
13	-	TRBJ1-1	-	TRBV12-3/TRBV12-4	TGTGCCAGCAGTAACTACAGGTACACTGATGCTTTCTTT	CASSNYRYTDAFF
14	-	TRBJ1-2	-	TRBV12-5	TGTGCTAGTGGTTCAGAGGGGGACGCGGATGGCTACACCTTC	CASGSEGDADGYTF
19	TRBD2	TRBJ2-7	many	TRBV12-3/TRBV12-4	TGTGCCAGCAGTTCTAGTACCGGGACTAGCGGGGGGACGTACTACGAGCAGTACTTC	CASSSSTGTSGGTYYEQYF
13	TRBD1	TRBJ1-2	many	TRBV7-9	TGTGCCAGCAACCGTCGACAGGGGCCTGGCTACACCTTC	CASNRRQGPGYTF
14	-	TRBJ1-2	many	TRBV6-1	TGTGCCAGCAGTCCCTCACTGCTTAACTATGGCTACACCTTC	CASSPSLLNYGYTF
13	-	TRBJ1-2	many	TRBV27	TGTGCCAGCAGTTCCGCATTTATCTATGGCTACACCTTC	CASSSAFIYGYTF
15	TRBD1	TRBJ2-3	many	TRBV6-1	TGTGCCAGCACATACAGGGGGCAGAGCACAGATACGCAGTATTTT	CASTYRGQSTDTQYF
16	TRBD2	TRBJ2-5	many	TRBV20-1	TGCAGTGCTATGGGTTCTAGCGGGGGGGCGTGGGAGACCCAGTACTTC	CSAMGSSGGAWETQYF
14	-	TRBJ2-7	-	TRBV6-4	TGTGCCAGCAATCCTTCGATAGGGCTCTACGATCAGTACTTC	CASNPSIGLYDQYF
16	TRBD1	TRBJ2-7	few	TRBV12-3/TRBV12-4	TGTGCCAGCAGTTTAAGGGGTTCTGGACAGGGCGGCGAGCAGTACTTC	CASSLRGSGQGGEQYF
14	TRBD1	TRBJ2-2	few	TRBV6-4	TGTGCCAGTCCAGGGGACAGGGGCACCGGGGAGCTGTTTTTT	CASPGDRGTGELFF
13	-	TRBJ1-2	many	TRBV11-2	TGTGCCAGCAGCCTAGCGGGGCCAGCTGGCTACACCTTC	CASSLAGPAGYTF
13	-	TRBJ1-1	many	TRBV11-2	TGTGCCAGCAGCTTACGGTGGGGCACTGAAGCTTTCTTT	CASSLRWGTEAFF
14	TRBD1	TRBJ2-5	many	TRBV6-5	TGTGCCAGCAGCCTCGGGACAGGGTTAGAGACCCAGTACTTC	CASSLGTGLETQYF
13	TRBD1	TRBJ1-1	many	TRBV20-1	TGCAGTGCTCGAGCAGGGGGCTACACTGAAGCTTTCTTT	CSARAGGYTEAFF
14	-	TRBJ1-2	-	TRBV12-3/TRBV12-4	TGTGCCAGCACCTGGGGGGCGGACGACTATGGCTACACCTTC	CASTWGADDYGYTF
17	-	TRBJ1-1	many	TRBV12-3/TRBV12-4	TGTGCCAGCAGTTTAGGTGGGTCAGGGCGTGGGAACACTGAAGCTTTCTTT	CASSLGGSGRGNTEAFF
13	-	TRBJ1-5	many	TRBV6-2/TRBV6-3	TGTGCCAGCAGTTCTACCGAACCGGGGCCCCAGCATTTT	CASSSTEPGPQHF
14	-	TRBJ1-1	once	TRBV29-1	TGCAGCGTTGAGGCGGGACACCTGAACACTGAAGCTTTCTTT	CSVEAGHLNTEAFF
13	TRBD1	TRBJ1-1	once	TRBV5-1	TGCGCCAGCAGGGACAGGGCAGAGGGTGAAGCTTTCTTT	CASRDRAEGEAFF
14	-	TRBJ1-1	many	TRBV5-1	TGCGCCAGCAGCCACCGTACAGAGAACACTGAAGCTTTCTTT	CASSHRTENTEAFF
14	-	TRBJ1-1	many	TRBV7-8	TGTGCCAGCAGCTTGGGAGGGATGAACACTGAAGCTTTCTTT	CASSLGGMNTEAFF
15	TRBD1	TRBJ1-1	many	TRBV11-2	TGTGCCAGCAGCTTACTGAGGGACAGGGGGCCACAAGCTTTCTTT	CASSLLRDRGPQAFF
14	-	TRBJ1-1	few	TRBV18	TGTGCCAGCTCACCGGGGGCCGAGAACACTGAAGCTTTCTTT	CASSPGAENTEAFF
17	-	TRBJ2-3	-	TRBV4-2	TGTGCCAGCAGCGGAGTCGGCGGAGACTGGGGCACAGATACGCAGTATTTT	CASSGVGGDWGTDTQYF
14	-	TRBJ2-5	many	TRBV19	TGTGCCAGTAGTATACGACAGTCTCAAGAGACCCAGTACTTC	CASSIRQSQETQYF
15	-	TRBJ2-7	many	TRBV7-9	TGTGCCAGCAGCCCCGGACCGAGCCTCTCCTACGAGCAGTACTTC	CASSPGPSLSYEQYF